The sequence of this T cell receptor beta chain was determined in a study of T cell responses to AZD1222 COVID-19 vaccine. Findings of the study overall: It should be noted that donors were predominantly white British and more often female, and clonal diversity was possibly underestimated. Nearly half of spike-specific TCRs reportedly go after variant regions that carry no mutations. Two doses of AZD1222 preceded a rise in Spike-specific TCR breadth and depth.

V lost 3 bases and J lost 10; bases outside the gene matches: 12. The CDR3 spans 15 residues. CDR1 SQVTM and CDR2 ANQGSEA come from the germline V gene. Repertoires were generated with immunoSEQ multiplex PCR, while TCRdb's copy carries only in-frame clones and drops some. The table has under 110,000 clones, roughly 84% seen once. Comment on this clone: Its antigen remains unknown.

The sequence was collected from an adult in good health. This material consisted of peripheral blood, taken on day 0 of AZD1222 vaccination. V and J are TRBV29-1 and TRBJ1-6, with 7 nucleotides matching TRBD1. The CDR3 spells CSVDDRGQGWSPLHF. The CDR3 DNA is TGCAGCGTTGACGATAGGGGGCAGGGCTGGTCACCCCTCCACTTT.